The count of the clone carrying this TCR beta chain is one. Original analysis: Amplification with reference gene primers provided the estimates of nucleated cell counts. Assay: immunoSEQ multiplex PCR; the TCRdb copy retains only in-frame clones and omits some. That table gives V, J and clone size, and the DNA gave D and trimming. The sample shows approximately 92,000 clones, approximately 80% of them seen only once. V shed 3 bases and J 8 bases; nucleotides not matched to a gene: 12. The CDR3 extends over 16 amino acids. Per the germline V gene, CDR1 is MNHNY and CDR2 is SVGAGI (reference sequence). The source of the sample is a study of blood T cell repertoires in COVID-19. At the level of the study: Sources were T cells, B-cell-depleted T cells, or PBMCs; the material itself was cDNA or gDNA.

V is TRBV6-6 and J is TRBJ1-3; 8 nucleotides match TRBD1. This receptor was obtained from a man in his fifties or sixties with acute or convalescent COVID-19. The sample taken for sequencing was peripheral blood. Here the CDR3 DNA reads TGTGCCAGCAGTTATAGGCAGGGGGCGCGTATAGACACCATATATTTT. Its translation: CASSYRQGARIDTIYF.